This T cell receptor (beta chain) was sequenced for a study of T cell changes during pregnancy in multiple sclerosis. Produced via immunoSEQ multiplex PCR; TCRdb's table is partial and in-frame only. The profile covers approximately 63,000 clones, with roughly nine tenths appearing a single time and approximately 1.4% taken by the ten largest. With V trimmed by 8 bases and J by 3 bases, 6 bases remained unmatched. Germline values: CDR1 ENHRY, CDR2 SYGVKD. There are 14 residues in the CDR3. The specimen was peripheral blood, collected after pregnancy. The chain has TRBV10-3 and TRBJ2-3; TRBD1 matches at 9 bases. The sequence came from a female donor in good health, enrolled as a control in a pregnancy study. CDR3 loop: CAISADRGTDTQYF. DNA for the CDR3: TGTGCCATCTCCGCCGACAGGGGGACAGATACGCAGTATTTT.